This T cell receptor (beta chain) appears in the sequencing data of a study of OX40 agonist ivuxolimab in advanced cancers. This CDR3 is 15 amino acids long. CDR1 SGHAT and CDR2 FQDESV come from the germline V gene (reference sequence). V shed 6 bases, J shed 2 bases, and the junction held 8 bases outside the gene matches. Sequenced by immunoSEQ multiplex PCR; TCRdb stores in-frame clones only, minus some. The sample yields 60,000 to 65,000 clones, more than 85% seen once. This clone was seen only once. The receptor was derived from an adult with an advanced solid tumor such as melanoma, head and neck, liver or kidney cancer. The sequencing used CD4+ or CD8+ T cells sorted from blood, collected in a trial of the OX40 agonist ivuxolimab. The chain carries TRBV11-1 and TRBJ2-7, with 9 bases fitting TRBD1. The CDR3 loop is CASSSPGQGPYEQYF. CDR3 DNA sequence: TGTGCCAGCAGTTCTCCGGGACAGGGCCCCTACGAGCAGTACTTC.